This T cell receptor (beta chain) was observed in a study of T cells in Graves' hyperthyroidism and ophthalmopathy. Study-level findings and limits: Within blood appeared most thyroid clonotypes that had expanded above 0.001.

Thyroid ultrasound and orbital computed tomography, with clinical symptoms and serum thyroxine and TRAb, informed diagnoses. Amplification of TCR beta CDR3 regions used RNA as the template. An initial round of RT-PCR targeting the TCR CDR3 relied on the HTBI primer set. TCRdb reanalysed the multiplex PCR reads using MiXCR and keeps one entry per CDR3 protein. The sample includes 500,000 to 750,000 distinct CDR3 sequences, 46% seen only once; the top ten take approximately 8.4%. CDR1 is SGHVS and CDR2 is FQNEAQ in the germline V gene. This CDR3 has 12 residues. V gave up 4 bases and J gave up 6 bases; unmatched junction bases: 1. Comments on this clonotype: What it recognizes is unknown.

The receptor comes from a woman under 30 with Graves' hyperthyroidism. The V call is TRBV7-8, the J call TRBJ1-2, with 8 bases matching TRBD1. Sequencing was performed on peripheral blood or thyroid tissue (not recorded which). The CDR3 here is CASSSQGDGYTF. The CDR3 nucleotides are TGTGCCAGCAGCTCACAGGGGGATGGCTACACCTTC. Together with reference TRBV7-8 and TRBJ1-2, the CDR3 gives the full variable domain: GAGVSQSPRYKVAKRGQDVALRCDPISGHVSLFWYQQALGQGPEFLTYFQNEAQLDKSGLPSDRFFAERPEGSVSTLKIQRTQQEDSAVYLCASSSQGDGYTFGSGTRLTVV.